This passage covers 17 T cell receptor beta chains from one sample sequenced in a study of cytomegalovirus exposure and HLA in healthy donors. In the PCR, 60 Vbeta and 13 Jbeta primers were used. Produced via immunoSEQ multiplex PCR; TCRdb's table is partial and in-frame only. The table includes roughly 100,000 clones, around 63% detected once. The sequencing sample was made of PBMCs. These receptors were obtained from a human donor in good health.

Of note for this clone: One end of the junction fails to match germline, which may point to a read error. The chain carries TRBV18 and TRBJ2-5; 7 bases are a match to TRBD1. This CDR3 is 14 amino acids long. Germline-derived CDR1 and CDR2 are KGHSH and LQKENI. This chain's CDR3 is CASSPRTGQETQYF. In nucleotides, the CDR3 is TGTGCCAGCTCCCCACGGACAGGCCAAGAGACCCAGTACTTC.

This clone is a singleton in its sample. Other DNA sequences of this sample code for an identical CDR3. V is TRBV11-2 and J is TRBJ2-7; D is ambiguous. Germline CDR1 reads SGHAT; CDR2 reads FQNNGV. The CDR3 is made up of 12 amino acids. Trimming cost V 2 bases and J 3 bases, with 5 bases left between them. The CDR3 protein is CASSLSGYEQYF. The CDR3 bases are TGTGCCAGCAGCTTATCCGGCTACGAGCAGTACTTC.

The chain links TRBV15 to TRBJ1-5; 7 bases agree with TRBD1. CDR1 LNHNV and CDR2 YYDKDF come from the germline V gene (reference sequence). The CDR3 is made up of 22 amino acids. V was pared by 4 bases and J by 0 bases, with 24 bases of the junction left unmatched. Written as DNA, the CDR3 is TGTGCCACCAGCAAACACCCAGGAATCCGGGACAGACTAAGCTTTAGCAATCAGCCCCAGCATTTT. Amino acid sequence: CATSKHPGIRDRLSFSNQPQHF.

This clone was counted a few times. The V and J genes are TRBV11-2 and TRBJ1-4; D is unclear. The V gene lost 0 bases and the J gene lost 2 bases, with 10 bases spanning the gap. The CDR3 is 16 amino acids. CDR1 SGHAT and CDR2 FQNNGV come from the germline V gene. Here the CDR3 reads CASSLEAVSTNEKLFF. The CDR3 bases are TGTGCCAGCAGCTTAGAGGCGGTTTCTACTAATGAAAAACTGTTTTTT.

The V and J genes are TRBV9 and TRBJ1-4; possibly TRBD1 for D (5 bases). The length of the CDR3 is 14 residues. V was cut by 2 bases and J by 8 bases, with 13 bases left in between. CDR1 is SGDLS, CDR2 YYNGEE, per germline. CDR3 sequence: CASSVGGDREKLFF. The CDR3 DNA reads TGTGCCAGCAGCGTGGGGGGGGATCGGGAAAAACTGTTTTTT.

A few counts support this clone. The chain joins TRBV19 to TRBJ2-7, with D maybe TRBD1 (5 bases). CDR3 length: 13 residues. CDR1 LNHDA and CDR2 SQIVND come from the germline V gene (reference sequence). V was clipped by 3 bases and J by 6 bases, with 12 bases between them. The CDR3 DNA sequence: TGTGCCAGTAGTATGTCAGGGTCGGCCGAGCAGTACTTC. It is translated as CASSMSGSAEQYF.

This sequence joins TRBV4-1 and TRBJ2-7, with 10 bases fitting TRBD1. The ends lost 0 bases at V and 7 bases at J; junction bases unmatched: 9. Germline V gene lookup returns CDR1 MGHRA and CDR2 YSYEKL. This CDR3 comprises 16 residues. The CDR3 coding sequence is TGCGCCAGCAGCCAAGATCGAGGGACAGGGGCCGTGGAGCAGTACTTC. It codes for CASSQDRGTGAVEQYF.

The CDR3 DNA sequence: TGTGCCAGTAGTATTATTCTAGCGGCCTACAATGAGCAGTTCTTC. Translated: CASSIILAAYNEQFF. The chain employs TRBV19 and TRBJ2-1, with TRBD2 matching over 7 bases. Germline trimming cut 3 bases from V and 2 bases from J; bases unmatched to any gene: 4. This CDR3 is built from 15 residues. CDR1 and CDR2 from the germline V gene are LNHDA and SQIVND (reference sequence).

This chain connects TRBV27 to TRBJ1-5, with D possibly TRBD1 on 6 matching bases. This CDR3 is 14 amino acids long. Germline loops: CDR1 MNHEY, CDR2 SMNVEV (reference sequence). With 5 bases removed from V and 3 bases from J, the gap between germline ends came to 11 bases. The CDR3 here is CASSRQAPNQPQHF. The DNA of the CDR3 is TGTGCCAGCAGTCGACAGGCTCCCAATCAGCCCCAGCATTTT.

This clone was observed a few times. This rearrangement joins TRBV12-5 to TRBJ1-2, with unresolved D. CDR3 length: 16 amino acids. Germline CDR1 LGHNT, CDR2 FRNRAP. Deletions cut 1 base from V and 7 bases from J, with 19 bases between. The CDR3 nucleotides read TGTGCTAGTGGTTTGGCGTCTGCAGGTCCGGTGCGTGGCTACACCTTC. It is translated as CASGLASAGPVRGYTF.

In this sample, this clone turned up a few times. The chain employs TRBV19 and TRBJ2-1; 7 bases fit TRBD2. The CDR3 has 15 residues. The V gene end was trimmed by 1 base and the J gene end by 5 bases; junction bases not matched to a gene: 5. Per the germline V gene, CDR1 is LNHDA and CDR2 is SQIVND (reference sequence). The CDR3 DNA follows: TGTGCCAGTAGTATAGTTGTTGGGACTAACAATGAGCAGTTCTTC. Translating gives CASSIVVGTNNEQFF.

The J gene is TRBJ1-4, the V gene TRBV5-1; 7 bases agree with TRBD1. The CDR3 totals 15 residues. Germline trimming cut 0 bases from V and 10 bases from J; bases unmatched to any gene: 9. Germline V CDR1 and CDR2: SGHRS, YFSETQ. The CDR3 here is CASSLEGAGGGKLFF. CDR3 coding DNA: TGCGCCAGCAGCTTGGAGGGGGCAGGGGGAGGAAAACTGTTTTTT. Full variable domain (remainder filled in from reference TRBV5-1 and TRBJ1-4): KAGVTQTPRYLIKTRGQQVTLSCSPISGHRSVSWYQQTPGQGLQFLFEYFSETQRNKGNFPGRFSGRQFSNSRSEMNVSTLELGDSALYLCASSLEGAGGGKLFFGSGTQLSVL.

This clone was found a few times. This sequence joins TRBV4-1 and TRBJ1-3, with a possible D match to TRBD1 (5 bases). Germline-derived CDR1 and CDR2 are MGHRA and YSYEKL. V was cut by 4 bases and J by 0 bases, with 10 bases left in between. The CDR3 sequence is 15 residues long. This CDR3 reads CASSLQGFSGNTIYF. CDR3 nucleotide sequence: TGCGCCAGCAGCCTGCAGGGTTTCTCTGGAAACACCATATATTTT.

The chain is built from TRBV5-1 and TRBJ2-7; D is ambiguous. This CDR3 has 15 amino acids. From germline, CDR1 is SGHRS and CDR2 YFSETQ. Trimming stripped 2 bases from V and 2 bases from J, with 14 bases between. CDR3 residues: CASSFTATPPYEQYF. In DNA form, the CDR3 reads TGCGCCAGCAGCTTCACAGCTACTCCACCCTACGAGCAGTACTTC.

V usage is TRBV5-1 and J usage is TRBJ2-1, with 10 bases fitting TRBD1. The CDR3 has 16 amino acids. Looked up from germline, CDR1 is SGHRS and CDR2 is YFSETQ. The J segment lost 4 bases and the V segment lost 4 bases, leaving 8 bases of the junction unmatched. CDR3: CASSGSGQGWYNEQFF. The CDR3 coding sequence is TGCGCCAGCAGCGGGTCGGGACAGGGGTGGTACAATGAGCAGTTCTTC.

The chain uses TRBV15 and TRBJ2-3; 8 bases are a match to TRBD2. V was clipped by 0 bases and J by 5 bases; unmatched bases: 4. There are 15 residues in the CDR3. Germline values: CDR1 LNHNV, CDR2 YYDKDF (reference sequence). CDR3 protein: CATSRDREGQDTQYF. In nucleotides, the CDR3 is TGTGCCACCAGCAGAGATCGGGAGGGACAAGATACGCAGTATTTT.

The gene calls are TRBV13 and TRBJ2-3; 11 bases are a match to TRBD2. The CDR3 extends over 17 amino acids. V shed 5 bases, J shed 3 bases, and the junction held 10 bases outside the gene matches. Germline assignment: CDR1 PRHDT and CDR2 FYEKMQ (reference sequence). Here the CDR3 DNA reads TGTGCCAGCAGCCCAACACTAGCGGGAGCTTTAACAGATACGCAGTATTTT. Amino acid sequence: CASSPTLAGALTDTQYF.